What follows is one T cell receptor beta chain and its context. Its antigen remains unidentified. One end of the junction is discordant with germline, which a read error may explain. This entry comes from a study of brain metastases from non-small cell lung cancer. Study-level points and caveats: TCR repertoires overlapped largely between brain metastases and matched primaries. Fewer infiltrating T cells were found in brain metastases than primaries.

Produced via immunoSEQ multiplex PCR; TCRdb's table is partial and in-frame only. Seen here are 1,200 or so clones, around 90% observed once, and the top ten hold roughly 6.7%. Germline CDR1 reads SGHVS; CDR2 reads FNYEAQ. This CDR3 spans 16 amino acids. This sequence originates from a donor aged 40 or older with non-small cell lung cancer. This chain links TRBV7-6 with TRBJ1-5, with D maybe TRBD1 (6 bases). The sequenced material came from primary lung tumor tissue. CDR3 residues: CASSLSGGRSNQLQHF. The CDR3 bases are TGTGCCAGCAGCTTATCGGGGGGCAGGAGCAATCAGCTCCAGCATTTT.